The entry that follows covers one T cell receptor beta chain sequence. Which antigen it targets is not known. No qualities accompany the bases; no much larger clone lies one base away. The library was made by the immunoSEQ multiplex PCR assay. A mixture of 60 forward primers for TCR Vbeta segments and 13 reverse primers for TCR Jbeta segments was used in the multiplex PCR. Amplification of the CDR3 region of rearranged TCR beta genes was performed with a multiplex PCR assay on genomic DNA. The amplified TCR beta libraries were sequenced on the Illumina HiSeq System as 87-base-pair reads. The paper's processing steps were these. In a later analysis, some 80 million unique TCR beta chains were counted across the roughly 670 repertoires, and around 10 million of these chains were shared by at least two donors. A nearest-neighbor algorithm error-corrected the raw reads and collapsed the reads into unique sequences, merging closely related sequences to remove PCR and sequencing errors. CDR3 sequences were aligned to IMGT reference sequences to assign V, D and J gene segments. For a sequence to be retained, a match of at least six nucleotides to both a V gene segment and a J gene segment was required. Rearrangements were classified as productive when the CDR3 lacked stop codons and remained in frame with V and J, and all other rearrangements were classified as non-productive. Following IMGT convention, CDR3 was defined as the stretch from the second conserved V-encoded cysteine to the conserved J-encoded phenylalanine. Sequences without an unambiguous match to a single V gene segment were excluded from the earlier analysis of over 500 of the donors. An earlier analysis of around 600 of the donors classified V segments as functional when productive rearrangements were above 56.7% and as segregating when the standard deviation between donors was above 5%. To diagnose cytomegalovirus status from the catalog of TCR beta chain sequences, a statistical classification framework was built. In a later analysis, TCR nucleotide sequences were compared against IMGT/GENE-DB human TR gene sequences so that V and J genes could be assigned. In a later analysis, CDR3 sequences and most-parsimonious VDJ recombination scenarios were assigned using the TCRdist pipeline. A later analysis defined each TCR beta chain by its CDR3 amino acid sequence plus V-gene family, and excluded reads lacking a unique V-gene family. To address suspected cross-contamination and a sequencing artifact, a later analysis removed some 620 highly shared, low-generation-probability nucleotide sequences. In a later analysis, a clonal expansion index was calculated for each public chain from normalized within-repertoire ranks of inferred template counts. Generation probabilities in a later analysis came from a VDJ recombination model fitted to out-of-frame rearrangements, and those results were checked against IGoR. Hypergeometric tests were used in a later analysis to score TCR-TCR, TCR-HLA and TCR-CMV co-occurrence, with a repertoire-size bias correction applied to the TCR pairs. False discovery rates were estimated in a later analysis by permuting HLA or CMV assignments 20 times. In a later analysis, co-occurring TCRs were grouped with DBSCAN, and TCRdist sequence similarity was added when clustering was performed within HLA-allele-positive subsets. For co-occurrence clustering, repertoires with fewer than 30,000 or more than 120,000 public chains were excluded, along with five repertoires with anomalous nucleotide sharing. TCRdb obtained this table from immuneACCESS and retained in-frame rearrangements with V and J assigned. These tables miss some clones; where compared with another copy, unresolved V genes account for less than half of the shortfall, and the remainder is unexplained. D and trimming come from the DNA, and the V and J calls and clone size come from that table. Counted in this sample were over 150,000 clones; 77% of them appeared once. Clones ranked in the top ten supply 3.7% of the sample.

The entry originates in a study of cytomegalovirus exposure and HLA in healthy donors (dated by TCRdb to the late 2010s). In the study overall: An earlier analysis of some 620 of the donors reported 276 Gb of sequence data and 117 million unique TCR beta sequences obtained from some 200 million T cells. An early release covering 500 to 750 HLA-typed donors comprised approximately 290 gigabases of sequencing data and 65 million to 100 million unique TCR sequences. The number of typed donors differed by locus: 629-630 for A, B, C, DRB1 and DQB1; 522 for DQA1; 606 for DPA1; and 400 to 480 for DPB1. All discovery cohort repertoires had been generated on a single sequencing platform. Alongside the repertoire data, information on donor age, sex, ethnicity and CMV serostatus was compiled. To predict cytomegalovirus infection status, the study combined high-throughput TCR immunosequencing, statistical association of individual TCRs with disease status, and machine learning. To decide whether each TCR beta V gene segment behaved as functional or pseudogenic, an earlier analysis of 587 of the donors relied on high-throughput TCR beta sequencing. In a later genetic analysis, genome-wide SNP genotypes for 398 of the 666 donors were used, and that subset was treated as a discovery cohort. Rather than using new phenotypic data, the later analysis identified candidate immune exposures from TCR beta sequences and from how often those sequences occurred across donors. In a later analysis, previously published TCR beta repertoires from 666 donors were re-analyzed and high-resolution HLA genotyping was added so that TCR occurrence patterns could be studied. Using immunosequencing, the study profiled T cell repertoires from fewer than 700 subjects and related those repertoires to cytomegalovirus serostatus. Of the roughly 400 genotyped donors, 80% to 90% were placed in the genetic ancestry cluster associated with self-reported Caucasian donors. Across some 400 genotyped donors of the cohort, an average of approximately 240,000 unique TCR beta nucleotide sequences per donor were sequenced, and 15% to 20% of those sequences were non-productive. The study was designed to test whether signatures of past pathogen exposure could be identified by cataloging public T cell receptors. A separate validation cohort of roughly 130 different subjects was used in addition to the approximately 700-subject first cohort. About five DR-DQ haplotypes were handled as single units for association and clustering, since linkage in the cohort was strong. HLA typing included class I and class II loci at four-digit resolution. Study-wide findings and limitations: In vitro tests confirmed that a few of the cytomegalovirus-associated TCR beta chains recognize cytomegalovirus antigens. In a later analysis, 16,951 TCR beta sequences were associated with specific HLA alleles at a false discovery rate of 0.05. Because HLA typing was missing for some donors at each locus, association tests included only the typed subset. Strong co-occurrence of HLA alleles, especially DR and DQ, made assigning TCR associations to individual alleles difficult. The sequencing pipeline was judged likely to have produced a cluster of highly shared sequence variants as a technical artifact. Roughly uniform sequencing depth across donors was assumed in presence/absence analyses, although this assumption may not hold. The earlier analysis of about 600 of the donors excluded some 15 rarely observed V segments, including chromosome 9 orphons, because counts were too low. V-gene and J-gene trimming of TCR beta chains was associated with a missense DCLRE1C variant in a later genetic analysis, and the association was replicated in an independent cohort. In the study, 150 to 200 TCR beta chains were listed as associated with cytomegalovirus. Broadly in line with IMGT annotations, most TCR beta V segments showed up in productive rearrangements about 87% or about 30% of the time in an earlier analysis of approximately 640 of the donors. Most TCR sequences were observed very rarely across donors, whereas some public TCRs were present in many individuals. It was suggested by the authors that the approach could potentially be generalized to other disease states and immunological phenotypes. Compared with the 666-donor mean, donors in an Asian-associated ancestry cluster had fewer N-insertions in productive TCRs, according to a later genetic analysis. The classifier was reported to diagnose cytomegalovirus status with high specificity and sensitivity in both the original and validation cohorts. A later analysis found that HLA-associated TCR beta chains were more clonally expanded and had lower generation probabilities than equally common non-associated chains. The only immune exposure information available for the cohort was CMV serostatus. In a later analysis, most CMV-associated TCR beta chains were found to appear HLA-restricted, with HLA associations seemingly driven largely by CMV exposure. Only TCR beta chains were sequenced in this cohort, and the absence of alpha or paired-chain data limited detectable features. Some IMGT-functional V segments, including TRBV6-2 and TRBV6-3, could not be distinguished by the 87-base-pair reads and were therefore excluded. Several of the top co-occurrence clusters appeared to be linked to parvovirus B19, influenza, CMV and Epstein-Barr virus, according to a later analysis. A further reported finding was that TCR beta sequences accurately predicted the HLA-A and HLA-B alleles for most subjects in the first cohort. Correlated functional status among segregating V segments might be attributable to linkage disequilibrium, but an unknown experimental factor could not be ruled out. A later analysis found that TCR association rates varied across HLA loci, with DRB1 alleles showing the most associated TCRs and HLA-C alleles the fewest.

The CDR3 runs 13 residues from the cysteine to the phenylalanine. Only the CDR3 DNA is retained, 39 bases long and in frame from the first base. In the germline V gene, CDR1 corresponds to MNHNS and CDR2 to SASEGT. Between the V and J ends, shortened by 7 bases and 3 bases respectively, the junction contains 9 bases. The cohort comprised 550 to 700 healthy bone marrow donors. Cohort members were all nominally healthy when sampled, although unrecorded immune exposures were likely present. The donor tested CMV seropositive, placing the donor among the 250 to 350 seropositive members of the cohort. A peripheral blood sample was collected from each donor, and TCR beta sequencing was performed on peripheral blood mononuclear cells. Genomic DNA extraction from the blood cell samples was performed with the Qiagen DNeasy Blood Extraction Kit.

The material sequenced was PBMCs. The chain couples TRBV6-1 to TRBJ2-2, and perhaps TRBD1 as D gene, on 6 matching bases. This sequence was found in a woman aged 60 to 75 in good health and CMV-seropositive. The CDR3 reads as follows: CASKTGYTGELFF. The DNA reads as follows: TGTGCCAGCAAGACAGGCTACACCGGGGAGCTGTTTTTT.